The rows below give T cell receptor beta chains drawn from one sample of a study of control samples from healthy donors and cancer patients. Generated by immunoSEQ multiplex PCR, the TCRdb table keeps only in-frame clones and is missing some. The sample records about 120,000 clones, 88% being singletons. Sequenced input: blood. The receptor source for this set is a woman in her sixties or seventies in good health. Both conserved end residues are part of each CDR3. The D gene is left open where the match is weak. Clone size is not always given. Where it is, it says once, few, many or a class for expanded clones.

size	V	D	J	CDR3	DNA
-	TRBV5-1	-	TRBJ2-3	CASSLARGDTDTQYF	TGCGCCAGCAGCTTGGCCAGGGGTGACACAGATACGCAGTATTTT
-	TRBV5-5	-	TRBJ2-2	CASSSRQGGTGELFF	TGTGCCAGCAGCTCGAGACAAGGCGGCACCGGGGAGCTGTTTTTT
-	TRBV27	-	TRBJ2-7	CASSLSGDHYEQYF	TGTGCCAGCAGTTTATCGGGGGACCACTACGAGCAGTACTTC
-	TRBV3-1/TRBV3-2	-	TRBJ2-1	CASSLTDEQFF	TGTGCCAGCAGCCTCACAGATGAGCAGTTCTTC
-	TRBV19	-	TRBJ2-1	CASSMAAHSPYNEQFF	TGTGCCAGTAGTATGGCGGCCCACAGTCCCTACAATGAGCAGTTCTTC
-	TRBV6-5	-	TRBJ1-2	CASSPIGGLSGYTF	TGTGCCAGCAGCCCAATAGGAGGGCTTTCCGGCTACACCTTC
-	TRBV5-1	TRBD1	TRBJ1-1	CASSRAGTGLGYTEAFF	TGCGCCAGCAGCAGGGCCGGGACAGGGTTGGGGTACACTGAAGCTTTCTTT
-	TRBV14	-	TRBJ2-3	CASSQAGLGDTQYF	TGTGCCAGCAGTCAGGCCGGGCTCGGGGATACGCAGTATTTT
-	TRBV10-3	TRBD1	TRBJ1-4	CAISALRGRTNEKLFF	TGTGCCATCAGTGCGTTAAGGGGGCGAACTAATGAAAAACTGTTTTTT
once	TRBV5-1	TRBD1	TRBJ2-7	CASSRDRGAGYEQYF	TGCGCCAGCAGCAGGGACAGGGGAGCAGGCTACGAGCAGTACTTC
once	TRBV3-1/TRBV3-2	-	TRBJ1-2	CASSQDLQFYGYTF	TGTGCCAGCAGCCAAGATTTACAGTTCTATGGCTACACCTTC
-	TRBV5-1	-	TRBJ2-2	CASSLVKDRYTGELFF	TGCGCCAGCAGCTTGGTAAAGGACAGATACACCGGGGAGCTGTTTTTT
-	TRBV5-1	-	TRBJ1-4	CASSPAATNEKLFF	TGCGCCAGCAGCCCTGCCGCAACTAATGAAAAACTGTTTTTT
-	TRBV2	-	TRBJ2-5	CASSAGAGETQYF	TGTGCCAGCAGTGCAGGGGCCGGGGAGACCCAGTACTTC
-	TRBV5-6	-	TRBJ1-1	CASSLARTMNTEAFF	TGTGCCAGCAGCTTGGCCCGCACCATGAACACTGAAGCTTTCTTT
-	TRBV25-1	-	TRBJ2-5	CASSESGSERTQYF	TGTGCCAGCAGTGAATCCGGGAGTGAGAGGACCCAGTACTTC
-	TRBV6-5	TRBD1	TRBJ1-2	CASRGPGQNYGYTF	TGTGCCAGCAGGGGACCGGGACAGAACTATGGCTACACCTTC
-	TRBV24-1	TRBD2	TRBJ2-1	CATSDSSGGAVEQFF	TGTGCCACCAGTGATTCTAGCGGGGGGGCGGTTGAGCAGTTCTTC
once	TRBV4-3	-	TRBJ1-4	CASSQGPPPATNEKLFF	TGCGCCAGCAGCCAAGGTCCTCCACCCGCAACTAATGAAAAACTGTTTTTT
-	TRBV24-1	TRBD1	TRBJ1-2	CATSDALDRGLDGYTF	TGTGCCACCAGTGATGCCCTGGACAGGGGGCTTGATGGCTACACCTTC
-	TRBV3-1/TRBV3-2	TRBD1	TRBJ1-1	CASSDSGQGGEAFF	TGTGCCAGCAGTGACTCCGGACAGGGCGGGGAAGCTTTCTTT
-	TRBV9	-	TRBJ2-3	CASSKSRETISQYF	TGTGCCAGCAGCAAGTCCCGGGAGACCATTTCGCAGTATTTT
-	TRBV15	-	TRBJ1-1	CATSRGGMGTEAFF	TGTGCCACCAGCAGGGGGGGGATGGGAACTGAAGCTTTCTTT
-	TRBV12-3/TRBV12-4	-	TRBJ1-4	CASRLGRGEKLFF	TGTGCCAGCAGGCTGGGACGGGGGGAAAAACTGTTTTTT
-	TRBV19	-	TRBJ2-2	CASSIEFRDRGTGELFF	TGCGCCAGTAGTATAGAGTTCCGGGATCGAGGCACCGGGGAGCTGTTTTTT
-	TRBV4-1	-	TRBJ2-5	CASSQDRNRQETQYF	TGCGCCAGCAGCCAAGATCGGAACAGGCAAGAGACCCAGTACTTC
once	TRBV6-5	-	TRBJ2-3	CASSYSGSPDTQYF	TGTGCCAGCAGTTATTCAGGGTCCCCAGATACGCAGTATTTT
once	TRBV18	TRBD1	TRBJ1-2	CASSAPRDRGQSYTF	TGTGCCAGCTCAGCTCCCCGGGACAGGGGACAGAGCTACACCTTC
-	TRBV18	TRBD1	TRBJ1-2	CASSGQGNYGYTF	TGTGCCAGCTCAGGACAGGGGAACTATGGCTACACCTTC
-	TRBV3-1/TRBV3-2	-	TRBJ1-2	CASSQDQTGYYGYTF	TGTGCCAGCAGCCAAGATCAGACGGGCTACTATGGCTACACCTTC
-	TRBV10-2	TRBD2	TRBJ2-5	CASRGLAGEETQYF	TGCGCCAGCAGGGGGCTAGCGGGGGAAGAGACCCAGTACTTC
-	TRBV6-2/TRBV6-3	TRBD2	TRBJ2-5	CASSHGSGTDF	TGTGCCAGCAGCCACGGTAGCGGGACTGACTTC
few	TRBV6-2/TRBV6-3	-	TRBJ1-3	CASSRDFFGNTIYF	TGTGCCAGCAGCCGGGACTTTTTCGGAAACACCATATATTTT
-	TRBV11-2	-	TRBJ2-1	CASSFRDNEQFF	TGTGCCAGCAGCTTCCGGGACAATGAGCAGTTCTTC
-	TRBV11-1	TRBD1	TRBJ2-3	CASSSDREDTQYF	TGTGCCAGCAGCTCGGACAGGGAGGATACGCAGTATTTT